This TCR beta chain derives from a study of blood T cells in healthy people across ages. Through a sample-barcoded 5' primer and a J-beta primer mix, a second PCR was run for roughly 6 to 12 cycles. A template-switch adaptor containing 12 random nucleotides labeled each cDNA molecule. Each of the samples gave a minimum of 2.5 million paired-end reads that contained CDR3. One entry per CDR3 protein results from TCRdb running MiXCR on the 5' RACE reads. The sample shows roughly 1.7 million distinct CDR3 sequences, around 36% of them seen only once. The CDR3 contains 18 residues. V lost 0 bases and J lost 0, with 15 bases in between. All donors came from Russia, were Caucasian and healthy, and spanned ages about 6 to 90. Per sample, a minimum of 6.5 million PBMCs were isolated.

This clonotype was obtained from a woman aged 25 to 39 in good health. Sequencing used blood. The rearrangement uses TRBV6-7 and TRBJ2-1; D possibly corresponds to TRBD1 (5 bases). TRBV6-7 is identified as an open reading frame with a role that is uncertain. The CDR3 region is CASSYSRQGPSSYNEQFF. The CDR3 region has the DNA TGTGCCAGCAGTTACTCGAGGCAGGGCCCTAGCTCCTACAATGAGCAGTTCTTC.